The 20 T cell receptor beta chains below all came from one sample that was sequenced in a study of shared clonotypes between healthy human individuals. Repertoires were generated with immunoSEQ multiplex PCR, while TCRdb's copy carries only in-frame clones and drops some. The sample has under 2,000,000 clones, 85% to 95% seen once. Naive CD8 cells were CD45RO-negative, positively selected for CCR7, excluding terminally differentiated effector memory CD45RA+ cells. The sequenced material came from naive CD8+ T cells sorted from blood. These receptors were taken from a man aged 18 to 30 in good health.

As to this clone: Additional DNA sequences in this sample encode the identical CDR3. The chain links TRBV9 to TRBJ2-2; 10 positions agree with TRBD1. In germline, CDR1 is SGDLS, CDR2 YYNGEE. The length of the CDR3 is 15 residues. Trimming removed 0 bases from V and 4 bases from J; junction bases left unmatched: 0. In DNA form, the CDR3 reads TGTGCCAGCAGCGTAGGGACAGGGGGCACCGGGGAGCTGTTTTTT. This translates into CASSVGTGGTGELFF.

The chain recombines TRBV18 with TRBJ2-7; 11 bases map to TRBD1. Unmatched junction bases numbered 4, after V lost 6 bases and J lost 6 bases. From germline, CDR1 is KGHSH and CDR2 LQKENI. This CDR3 comprises 13 residues. The CDR3 DNA sequence: TGTGCCAGCTCCCCCGGGACAGGGGGCGAGCAGTACTTC. Translating it yields CASSPGTGGEQYF.

V and J are TRBV27 and TRBJ2-1; 8 bases fit TRBD2. This CDR3 comprises 17 residues. Trimming at V came to 5 bases and at J to 0 bases, leaving 9 bases not matched to a gene. CDR1 is MNHEY and CDR2 is SMNVEV in the germline V gene (reference sequence). CDR3 sequence: CASSISLAASSYNEQFF. The CDR3 DNA reads TGTGCCAGCAGTATTTCACTAGCGGCAAGCTCCTACAATGAGCAGTTCTTC.

A single count supports this clone. V is TRBV23-1 and J is TRBJ2-7; 8 bases agree with TRBD1. TRBV23-1 is an ORF, with its function uncertain. After removal of 4 bases from V and 6 bases from J, the junction contained 14 bases not matched to a gene. This CDR3 has 16 amino acids. The CDR3 DNA follows: TGCGCCAGCAGTCTGGGACTTGGACAGGGAAGGTGCGAGCAGTACTTC. Its protein product is CASSLGLGQGRCEQYF.

This chain joins TRBV2 and TRBJ2-1; D is possibly TRBD1 (8 bases). Looked up from germline, CDR1 is SNHLY and CDR2 is FYNNEI. The ends were cut back, 6 bases at V and 5 bases at J, with 17 bases in the middle. The CDR3 is 15 residues long. The DNA for the CDR3 is TGTGCCAGCAGCCTTGGACAGGGAGGGAACAATGAGCAGTTCTTC. This codes for CASSLGQGGNNEQFF.

This chain links TRBV4-1 with TRBJ1-1; 10 bases agree with TRBD1. Germline CDR1 MGHRA, CDR2 YSYEKL. V lost 1 base to trimming and J lost 6 bases; unmatched junction nucleotides: 17. This CDR3 comprises 19 residues. The CDR3 is CASSQVAVPGQGPAAEAFF. As DNA, the CDR3 is TGCGCCAGCAGCCAAGTCGCAGTCCCGGGACAGGGGCCGGCCGCTGAAGCTTTCTTT.

This clone occurred once. The chain links TRBV9 to TRBJ2-1, with unresolved D. This CDR3 is 11 amino acids long. Looked up from germline, CDR1 is SGDLS and CDR2 is YYNGEE. The germline V and J ends were trimmed by 4 bases and 6 bases, with 5 bases remaining between them. The CDR3 region is CASSPSNEQFF. CDR3 in DNA: TGTGCCAGCAGCCCATCCAATGAGCAGTTCTTC.

The chain recombines TRBV5-1 with TRBJ2-7; D is unclear. Between the trimmed V and J ends, which lost 0 bases and 0 bases, there was a span of 16 bases. The CDR3 sequence is 17 residues long. Germline values: CDR1 SGHRS, CDR2 YFSETQ. CDR3 nucleotides: TGCGCCAGCAGCTTGGGATTAGGATCACAGAGCTCCTACGAGCAGTACTTC. It translates to CASSLGLGSQSSYEQYF.

The chain joins TRBV6-5 to TRBJ2-7, with a possible D match to TRBD2 (5 bases). CDR3 length: 14 amino acids. Germline loops: CDR1 MNHEY, CDR2 SVGAGI. Trimming stripped 6 bases from V and 2 bases from J, with 14 bases between. The CDR3 protein is CASSDRVGAYEQYF. The CDR3, as DNA: TGTGCCAGCAGCGACCGGGTGGGAGCCTACGAGCAGTACTTC.

The chain joins TRBV5-4 to TRBJ2-5; a possible D gene is TRBD2 (5 bases). The V and J ends lost 4 bases and 4 bases respectively, with 14 bases between them. This CDR3 has 14 residues. The germline CDR1 and CDR2 sequences are SGHNT and YYREEE (reference sequence). CDR3 sequence: CASSPGREPETQYF. In DNA, the CDR3 is TGTGCCAGCAGCCCCGGTCGGGAACCAGAGACCCAGTACTTC.

This sequence joins TRBV5-8 and TRBJ2-1; TRBD2 aligns across 8 bases. This CDR3 is 15 amino acids long. Per the germline V gene, CDR1 is SGHTS and CDR2 is YDEGEE. The V gene end was trimmed by 3 bases and the J gene end by 9 bases; junction bases not matched to a gene: 11. The CDR3 DNA sequence: TGTGCCAGCAGCTCCATGGGACTAGGTCTGATTGAGCAGTTCTTC. Translated, it gives CASSSMGLGLIEQFF.

As for this clone: This sample also contains other DNA sequences that code for the same CDR3. V is TRBV5-8 and J is TRBJ2-5, with D tentatively TRBD2 (5 bases). This CDR3 has 13 amino acids. Trimming took 0 bases from V and 3 from J, leaving 6 bases between them. CDR1 SGHTS and CDR2 YDEGEE come from the germline V gene. The CDR3 nucleotides read TGTGCCAGCAGCTTGGACGGGGAAGAGACCCAGTACTTC. It encodes CASSLDGEETQYF. The variable domain in full, with the rest retrieved from reference TRBV5-8 and TRBJ2-5, is EAGVTQSPTHLIKTRGQQATLRCSPISGHTSVYWYQQALGLGLQFLLWYDEGEERNRGNFPPRFSGRQFPNYSSELNVNALELEDSALYLCASSLDGEETQYFGPGTRLLVL.

A single count supports this clone. The chain joins TRBV9 to TRBJ2-3; TRBD2 matches 9 bases. Per germline, CDR1 SGDLS and CDR2 YYNGEE. After removal of 3 bases from V and 3 bases from J, the junction contained 11 bases not matched to a gene. The CDR3 has 17 amino acids. The CDR3 nucleotides read TGTGCCAGCAGCGCCCGTGTGGCTAGCGGGGATACAGATACGCAGTATTTT. Protein product: CASSARVASGDTDTQYF. Variable domain in full (rest from reference TRBV9 and TRBJ2-3): DSGVTQTPKHLITATGQRVTLRCSPRSGDLSVYWYQQSLDQGLQFLIQYYNGEERAKGNILERFSAQQFPDLHSELNLSSLELGDSALYFCASSARVASGDTDTQYFGPGTRLTVL.

The V and J genes are TRBV11-2 and TRBJ2-5, with D uncertain. The V end lost 5 bases, the J end lost 2 bases, and 9 bases lay between the germline ends. Germline V gene sequence: CDR1 SGHAT, CDR2 FQNNGV. The CDR3 runs to 13 residues. The CDR3 DNA reads TGTGCCAGCAGCCCGACGGTACAAGAGACCCAGTACTTC. Its protein product is CASSPTVQETQYF.

The chain joins TRBV4-3 to TRBJ2-1; 12 nucleotides agree with TRBD2. J was trimmed by 5 bases and V by 1 base; bases with no gene match: 9. Germline values: CDR1 LGHNA, CDR2 YSLEER. The CDR3 sequence is 18 residues long. CDR3 protein: CASSQGLAGAPDDNEQFF. The CDR3, as DNA: TGCGCCAGCAGCCAAGGACTAGCGGGAGCTCCAGATGACAATGAGCAGTTCTTC.

The chain has TRBV2 and TRBJ1-5; D unresolved. V lost 6 bases and J lost 6, with 12 bases in between. The CDR3 extends over 13 amino acids. Germline V lookup: CDR1 SNHLY, CDR2 FYNNEI. In nucleotides, the CDR3 is TGTGCCAGCAGATTCCTTACGGGTCAGCCCCAGCATTTT. It specifies CASRFLTGQPQHF.

The chain recombines TRBV4-1 with TRBJ2-1; 7 bases map to TRBD1. CDR1 is MGHRA and CDR2 is YSYEKL in the germline V gene. V trimming: 0 bases; J trimming: 6 bases; junction bases outside the gene matches: 5. CDR3 length: 15 amino acids. This chain's CDR3 is CASSQDPGGSNEQFF. CDR3 sequence (DNA): TGCGCCAGCAGCCAAGATCCAGGGGGTTCCAATGAGCAGTTCTTC.

This clone has only one observation. J is TRBJ2-7 and V is TRBV13; D possibly uses TRBD1 or TRBD2 (6 bases each). The germline CDR1 and CDR2 sequences are PRHDT and FYEKMQ (reference sequence). V was cut by 4 bases and J by 2 bases, with 9 bases left in between. The CDR3 covers 13 residues. The CDR3 loop is CASSSGGPYEQYF. CDR3 nucleotides: TGTGCCAGCAGCTCCGGGGGCCCCTACGAGCAGTACTTC. Drawing the rest from reference TRBV13 and TRBJ2-7, the complete variable domain is AAGVIQSPRHLIKEKRETATLKCYPIPRHDTVYWYQQGPGQDPQFLISFYEKMQSDKGSIPDRFSAQQFSDYHSELNMSSLELGDSALYFCASSSGGPYEQYFGPGTRLTVT.

Remarks on this clone: Other nucleotide sequences in the sample specify the same CDR3. The rearrangement joins TRBV6-5 to TRBJ2-1, with TRBD2 matching 8 bases. V lost 5 bases, J lost 6 bases, and 3 bases stayed unmatched. The length of the CDR3 is 13 residues. Germline V gene sequence: CDR1 MNHEY, CDR2 SVGAGI. In nucleotides, the CDR3 is TGTGCCAGCAGTCCCGGACTAGCCAATGAGCAGTTCTTC. This codes for CASSPGLANEQFF.

The gene calls are TRBV5-4 and TRBJ2-1; TRBD2 matches 10 bases. Germline CDR1 reads SGHNT; CDR2 reads YYREEE (reference sequence). This CDR3 has 12 residues. V shed 9 bases, J shed 8 bases, and the junction held 5 bases outside the gene matches. The CDR3 bases are TGTGCCATAAACGGACTAGCGGATGAGCAGTTCTTC. Residues: CAINGLADEQFF.